This T cell receptor (beta chain) was sequenced during a study of blood T cell repertoires in COVID-19. Repertoires were generated with immunoSEQ multiplex PCR, while TCRdb's copy carries only in-frame clones and drops some. The data show roughly 170,000 clones, about 78% seen once. Trimming pared 1 base from V and 2 bases from J, leaving 3 bases between. This CDR3 spans 13 amino acids. In germline, CDR1 is MNHNS, CDR2 SASEGT. The sequenced sample was PBMCs or T cells enriched from blood (not recorded which). This rearrangement joins TRBV6-1 to TRBJ2-1; D is undetermined. The TCR was taken from a woman aged 50 to 60 who had recovered from COVID-19. The CDR3 nucleotides are TGTGCCAGCAGTGAAGTAGCCTACAATGAGCAGTTCTTC. It encodes CASSEVAYNEQFF.